The rows below give T cell receptor beta chains drawn from one sample of a study of blood T cell dynamics during melanoma immunotherapy. This table comes from immunoSEQ multiplex PCR, and its TCRdb copy is limited to in-frame clones, with some not included. Seen here are approximately 13,000 clones, roughly 89% observed once, and the top ten hold approximately 3.5%. The starting material was blood, obtained from a patient treated with checkpoint blockade. The receptors stem from a human donor with melanoma. Each CDR3 is given without its conserved first and last residue. The order of the fields is J gene, V gene, CDR3 protein.

j_gene: TRBJ2-1; v_gene: TRBV6-4; CDR3aa: ASSDRVQDEQF
j_gene: TRBJ2-1; v_gene: TRBV7-8; CDR3aa: ASSSGLAEYNEQF
j_gene: TRBJ1-6; v_gene: TRBV30; CDR3aa: AWSPQSNSPLH
j_gene: TRBJ2-3; v_gene: TRBV28; CDR3aa: ASSFGGSTDTQY
j_gene: TRBJ1-1; v_gene: TRBV28; CDR3aa: ASRPAGADTEAF
j_gene: TRBJ1-1; v_gene: TRBV2; CDR3aa: ASSGDRGRGWTEAF
j_gene: TRBJ2-5; v_gene: TRBV6-5; CDR3aa: ASLRDSQETQY
j_gene: TRBJ2-5; v_gene: TRBV5-5; CDR3aa: ASSLGGQGAWETQY
j_gene: TRBJ2-3; v_gene: TRBV5-8; CDR3aa: ASSLGWTSGGRTDTQY
j_gene: TRBJ2-7; v_gene: TRBV20-1; CDR3aa: SAGPGYEQY
j_gene: TRBJ1-1; v_gene: TRBV18; CDR3aa: ASSPADRGSLIEAF
j_gene: TRBJ1-1; v_gene: TRBV5-1; CDR3aa: ASSLDDLRRTNAEAF
j_gene: TRBJ2-7; v_gene: TRBV6-5; CDR3aa: ASSSPGQGIYEQY
j_gene: TRBJ1-5; v_gene: TRBV12-5; CDR3aa: ASGFFSPLSALGQADNQPQH
j_gene: TRBJ1-1; v_gene: TRBV10-2; CDR3aa: ASHGIGRTNTEAF
j_gene: TRBJ1-1; v_gene: TRBV7-2; CDR3aa: ASSVGTLINTEAF
j_gene: TRBJ2-5; v_gene: TRBV18; CDR3aa: ASSRLKETQY
j_gene: TRBJ1-5; v_gene: TRBV30; CDR3aa: AWSRAGGLGNQPQH
j_gene: TRBJ1-3; v_gene: TRBV5-1; CDR3aa: ASSLEAAAGNTIY
j_gene: TRBJ2-7; v_gene: TRBV4-3; CDR3aa: ASSHRGTLPYEQY
j_gene: TRBJ2-2; v_gene: TRBV7-9; CDR3aa: ASSRWDSNTGELF
j_gene: TRBJ2-7; v_gene: TRBV10-2; CDR3aa: ASRQGDYEQY
j_gene: TRBJ2-1; v_gene: TRBV28; CDR3aa: ASSPLQIPNYNEQF
j_gene: TRBJ1-5; v_gene: TRBV18; CDR3aa: ASSLMTGDHQPQH
j_gene: TRBJ2-7; v_gene: TRBV5-1; CDR3aa: ASSSTVAYEQY
j_gene: TRBJ2-3; v_gene: TRBV6-5; CDR3aa: ASTLTYGSTDTQY
j_gene: TRBJ1-2; v_gene: TRBV4-3; CDR3aa: ASSQVYGDRGMGYT
j_gene: TRBJ2-1; v_gene: TRBV7-9; CDR3aa: ASSPGQGPSYNEQF
j_gene: TRBJ2-1; v_gene: TRBV7-9; CDR3aa: ASSSGQGAYNEQF
j_gene: TRBJ2-3; v_gene: TRBV5-6; CDR3aa: ASSSSGSTDTQY
j_gene: TRBJ1-6; v_gene: TRBV7-2; CDR3aa: ASSSVRAPNSPLH
j_gene: TRBJ2-3; v_gene: TRBV11-2; CDR3aa: ASSSPRGPEFYTQY